Below, 2 T cell receptor beta chains from the same sample are listed, as sequenced in a study of shared clonotypes between healthy human individuals. TCRdb's copy holds only in-frame clones and misses some; the assay was immunoSEQ multiplex PCR. The table shows around 2,000,000 clones, with roughly 94% occurring only once. Terminally differentiated effector memory CD45RA+ cells were excluded by CCR7 positive selection of CD45RO-negative cells. Sequencing used naive CD8+ T cells sorted from blood. These receptors came from a man in his late teens or twenties in good health.

V usage is TRBV19 and J usage is TRBJ2-7; D might be TRBD1 (6 bases). Germline CDR1 is LNHDA and CDR2 is SQIVND (reference sequence). The CDR3 totals 14 residues. The germline V and J ends were trimmed by 3 bases and 4 bases, with 13 bases remaining between them. CDR3 loop: CASSIRDTGYEQYF. The CDR3 region has the DNA TGTGCCAGTAGTATCCGGGACACGGGGTACGAGCAGTACTTC.

The chain employs TRBV11-1 and TRBJ2-3; D is unresolved. Germline values: CDR1 SGHAT, CDR2 FQDESV (reference sequence). CDR3 length equals 16 residues. Trimming removed 5 bases from V and 5 bases from J, with 20 bases in between. The CDR3 nucleotides read TGTGCCAGCAGCGGCACGGGTTGGAAGGAAGGAGATACGCAGTATTTT. It translates to CASSGTGWKEGDTQYF.